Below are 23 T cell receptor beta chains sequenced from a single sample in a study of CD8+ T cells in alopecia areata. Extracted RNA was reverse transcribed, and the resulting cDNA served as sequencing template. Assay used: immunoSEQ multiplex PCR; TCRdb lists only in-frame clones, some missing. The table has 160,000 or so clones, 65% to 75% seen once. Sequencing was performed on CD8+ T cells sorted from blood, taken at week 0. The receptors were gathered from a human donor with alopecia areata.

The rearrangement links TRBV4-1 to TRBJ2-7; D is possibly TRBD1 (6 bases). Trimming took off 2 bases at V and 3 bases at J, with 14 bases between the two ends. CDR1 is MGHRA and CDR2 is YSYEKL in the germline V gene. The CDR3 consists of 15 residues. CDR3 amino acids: CASSQTWGLNYEQYF. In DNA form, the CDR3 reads TGCGCCAGCAGCCAAACGTGGGGGCTCAACTACGAGCAGTACTTC.

As DNA, the CDR3 is TGTGCCTCCAGCCCTACCCCGGGACAGGGAGACTACGAGCAGTACTTC. This gives the protein CASSPTPGQGDYEQYF. The chain carries TRBV30 and TRBJ2-7; 9 bases are a match to TRBD1. The CDR3 extends over 16 amino acids. The V gene's germline CDR1 is GTSNPN and CDR2 SVGIG (reference sequence). After removal of 7 bases from V and 3 bases from J, the junction contained 16 bases not matched to a gene.

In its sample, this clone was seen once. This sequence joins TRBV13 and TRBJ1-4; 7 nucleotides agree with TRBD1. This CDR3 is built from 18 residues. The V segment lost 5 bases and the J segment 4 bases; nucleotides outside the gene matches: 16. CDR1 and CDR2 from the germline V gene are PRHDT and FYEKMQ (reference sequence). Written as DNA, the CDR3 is TGTGCCAGCAGCCAACAAGGAGGGCCGGGACAGTATAATGAAAAACTGTTTTTT. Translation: CASSQQGGPGQYNEKLFF. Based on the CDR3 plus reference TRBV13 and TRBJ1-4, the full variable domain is AAGVIQSPRHLIKEKRETATLKCYPIPRHDTVYWYQQGPGQDPQFLISFYEKMQSDKGSIPDRFSAQQFSDYHSELNMSSLELGDSALYFCASSQQGGPGQYNEKLFFGSGTQLSVL.

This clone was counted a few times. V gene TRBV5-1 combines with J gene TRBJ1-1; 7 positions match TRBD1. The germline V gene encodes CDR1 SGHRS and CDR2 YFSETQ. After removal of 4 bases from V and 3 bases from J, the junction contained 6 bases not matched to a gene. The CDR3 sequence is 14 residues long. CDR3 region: CASSGRDSHTEAFF. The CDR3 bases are TGCGCCAGCAGCGGCCGGGACAGTCACACTGAAGCTTTCTTT.

The CDR3 loop is CASSQGIGGANVLTF. The CDR3 region has the DNA TGTGCCAGCAGTCAGGGAATTGGTGGGGCCAACGTCCTGACTTTC. The chain is built from TRBV6-4 and TRBJ2-6; tentative D call: TRBD1 (5 bases). V was trimmed by 5 bases and J by 3 bases, leaving 11 bases between them. The CDR3 has 15 residues. Germline-derived CDR1 and CDR2 are MRHNA and SNTAGT.

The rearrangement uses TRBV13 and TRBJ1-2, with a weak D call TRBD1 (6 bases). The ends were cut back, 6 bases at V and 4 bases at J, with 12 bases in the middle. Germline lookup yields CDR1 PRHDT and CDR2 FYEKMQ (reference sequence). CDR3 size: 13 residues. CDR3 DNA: TGTGCCAGCAGATCACAGGGATTCTATGGCTACACCTTC. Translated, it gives CASRSQGFYGYTF.

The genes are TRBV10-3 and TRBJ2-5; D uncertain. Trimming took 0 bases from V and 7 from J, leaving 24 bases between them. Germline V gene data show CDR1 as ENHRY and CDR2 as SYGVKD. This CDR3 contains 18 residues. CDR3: CAISESTQAPHSHATQYF. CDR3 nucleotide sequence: TGTGCCATCAGTGAGTCGACTCAGGCACCCCATAGTCATGCGACCCAGTACTTC.

The CDR3 DNA is TGTGCCATCCCAGACGTCGATGAGCAGTTCTTC. It specifies CAIPDVDEQFF. The chain carries TRBV2 and TRBJ2-1; D is uncertain. CDR3 size: 11 residues. Trimming cost V 10 bases and J 8 bases, with 12 bases left between them. The V gene's germline CDR1 is SNHLY and CDR2 FYNNEI.

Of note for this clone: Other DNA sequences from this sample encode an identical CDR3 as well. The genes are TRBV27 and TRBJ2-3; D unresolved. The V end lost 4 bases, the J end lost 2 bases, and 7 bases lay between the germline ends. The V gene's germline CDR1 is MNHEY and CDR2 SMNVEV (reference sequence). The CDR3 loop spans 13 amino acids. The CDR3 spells CASSSSSTDTQYF. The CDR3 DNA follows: TGTGCCAGCAGTTCCTCATCCACAGATACGCAGTATTTT.

CDR3 in amino acids: CASSPYPGTTEAFF. CDR3 in DNA: TGCGCCAGCAGCCCATATCCGGGGACCACTGAAGCTTTCTTT. The V and J genes are TRBV5-1 and TRBJ1-1; tentatively, D is TRBD1 (5 bases). Germline V gene lookup returns CDR1 SGHRS and CDR2 YFSETQ. The CDR3 is 14 residues long. V was clipped by 4 bases and J by 4 bases, with 14 bases between them.

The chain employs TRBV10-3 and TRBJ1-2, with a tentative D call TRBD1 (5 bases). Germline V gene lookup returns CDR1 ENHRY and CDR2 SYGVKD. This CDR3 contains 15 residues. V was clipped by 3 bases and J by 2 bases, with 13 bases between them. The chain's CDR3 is CAISDQTATNYGYTF. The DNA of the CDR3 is TGTGCCATCAGTGACCAGACAGCGACGAACTATGGCTACACCTTC.

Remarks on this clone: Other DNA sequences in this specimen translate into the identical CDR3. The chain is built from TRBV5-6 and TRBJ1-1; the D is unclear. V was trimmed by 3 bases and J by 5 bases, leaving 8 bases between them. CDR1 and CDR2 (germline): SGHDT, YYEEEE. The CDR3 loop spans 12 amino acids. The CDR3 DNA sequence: TGTGCCAGCAGCTCTGGAGGGACTGAAGCTTTCTTT. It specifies CASSSGGTEAFF.

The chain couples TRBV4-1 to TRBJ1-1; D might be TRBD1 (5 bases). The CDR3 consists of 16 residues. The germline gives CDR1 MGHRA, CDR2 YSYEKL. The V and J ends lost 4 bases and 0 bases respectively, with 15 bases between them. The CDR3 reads CASSRGWWTLNTEAFF. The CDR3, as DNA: TGCGCCAGCAGCCGGGGGTGGTGGACGTTGAACACTGAAGCTTTCTTT.

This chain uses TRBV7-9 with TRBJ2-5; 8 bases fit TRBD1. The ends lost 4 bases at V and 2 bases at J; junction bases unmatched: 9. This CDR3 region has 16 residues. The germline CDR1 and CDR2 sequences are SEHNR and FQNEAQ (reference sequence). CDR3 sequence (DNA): TGTGCCAGCAGCTCATCAAGGGACAGGCCACAAGAGACCCAGTACTTC. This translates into CASSSSRDRPQETQYF.

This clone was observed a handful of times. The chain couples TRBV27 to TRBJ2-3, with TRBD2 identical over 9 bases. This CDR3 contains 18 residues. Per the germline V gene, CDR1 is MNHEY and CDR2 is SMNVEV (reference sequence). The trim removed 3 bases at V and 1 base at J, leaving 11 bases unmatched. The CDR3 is CASSLWGSGGFRTDTQYF. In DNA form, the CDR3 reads TGTGCCAGCAGTTTGTGGGGTAGCGGGGGTTTCCGCACAGATACGCAGTATTTT.

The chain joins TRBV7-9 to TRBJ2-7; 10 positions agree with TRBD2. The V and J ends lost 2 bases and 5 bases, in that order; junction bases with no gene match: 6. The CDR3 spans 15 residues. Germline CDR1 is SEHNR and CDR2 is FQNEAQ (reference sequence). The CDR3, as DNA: TGTGCCAGCAGCTTAAAGCTAGCGGGAGCTCACGAGCAGTACTTC. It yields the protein CASSLKLAGAHEQYF.

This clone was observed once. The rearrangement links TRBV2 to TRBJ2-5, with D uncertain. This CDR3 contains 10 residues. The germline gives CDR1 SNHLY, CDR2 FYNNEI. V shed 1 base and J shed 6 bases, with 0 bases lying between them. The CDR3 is CASSEETQYF. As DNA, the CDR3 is TGTGCCAGCAGTGAAGAGACCCAGTACTTC.

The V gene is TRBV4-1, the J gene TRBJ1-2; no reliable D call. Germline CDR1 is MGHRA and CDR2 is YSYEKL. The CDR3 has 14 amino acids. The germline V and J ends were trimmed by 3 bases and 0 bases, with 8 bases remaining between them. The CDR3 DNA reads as TGCGCCAGCAGCCAGCGAGATACTAACTATGGCTACACCTTC. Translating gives CASSQRDTNYGYTF.

The CDR3 here is CASSWETQVAVGTQYF. As DNA, the CDR3 is TGCGCCAGCAGCTGGGAGACACAGGTCGCTGTGGGTACGCAGTATTTT. The rearrangement links TRBV5-1 to TRBJ2-3, with D perhaps TRBD1 or TRBD2 (5 bases each). CDR1 and CDR2 from the germline V gene are SGHRS and YFSETQ. Trimming removed 3 bases from V and 8 bases from J, with 22 bases in between. The CDR3 consists of 16 residues.

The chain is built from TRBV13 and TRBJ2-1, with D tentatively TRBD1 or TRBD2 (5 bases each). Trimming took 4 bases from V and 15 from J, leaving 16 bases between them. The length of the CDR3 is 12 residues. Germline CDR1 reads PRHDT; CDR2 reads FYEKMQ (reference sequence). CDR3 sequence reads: CASSYGTVAVFF. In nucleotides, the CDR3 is TGTGCCAGCAGCTATGGGACCGTAGCAGTGTTCTTC.

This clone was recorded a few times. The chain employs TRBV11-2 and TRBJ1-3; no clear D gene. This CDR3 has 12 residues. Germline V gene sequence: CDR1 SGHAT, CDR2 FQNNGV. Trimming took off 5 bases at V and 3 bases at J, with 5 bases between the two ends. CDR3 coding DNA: TGTGCCAGCAGCGAGGTTGGAAACACCATATATTTT. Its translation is CASSEVGNTIYF.

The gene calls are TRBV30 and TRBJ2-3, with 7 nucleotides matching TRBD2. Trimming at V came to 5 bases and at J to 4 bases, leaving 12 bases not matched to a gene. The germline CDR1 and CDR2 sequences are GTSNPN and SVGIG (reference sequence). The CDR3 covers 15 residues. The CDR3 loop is CAWVPWRGSADTQYF. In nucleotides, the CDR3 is TGTGCCTGGGTGCCCTGGCGGGGGTCGGCAGATACGCAGTATTTT. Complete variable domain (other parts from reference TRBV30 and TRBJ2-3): SQTIHQWPATLVQPVGSPLSLECTVEGTSNPNLYWYRQAAGRGLQLLFYSVGIGQISSEVPQNLSASRPQDRQFILSSKKLLLSDSGFYLCAWVPWRGSADTQYFGPGTRLTVL.

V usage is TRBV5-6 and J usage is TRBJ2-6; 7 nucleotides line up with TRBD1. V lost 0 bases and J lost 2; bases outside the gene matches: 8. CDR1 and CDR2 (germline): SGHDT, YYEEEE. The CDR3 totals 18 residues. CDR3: CASSLEDRAKPGANVLTF. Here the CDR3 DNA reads TGTGCCAGCAGCTTGGAAGACAGGGCCAAACCTGGGGCCAACGTCCTGACTTTC.